This T cell receptor beta chain is drawn from a study of cytomegalovirus exposure and HLA in healthy donors. Notes on the study in general: Information on immune exposure was restricted to one variable (CMV serostatus). Later genetic work tied a missense DCLRE1C variant to beta-chain V and J trimming. In a later analysis, HLA-C alleles had the fewest associated TCRs, DRB1 alleles the most.

On this clone: Its specificity is unknown.

The CDR3 loop spans 14 amino acids. The V end was cut by 5 bases, the J end by 4 bases, with 11 bases between. In germline, CDR1 is SGHTA, CDR2 FQGNSA. In the PCR, 60 Vbeta and 13 Jbeta primers were used. Authors' analysis steps: An analysis that came later counted 80 million or so unique TCR beta chains, approximately 10 million shared. Generated by immunoSEQ multiplex PCR, the TCRdb table keeps only in-frame clones and is missing some. That table furnishes V, J and clone size, whereas the DNA furnished D and trimming. The sample records more than 100,000 clones, about two thirds being singletons. V and J are TRBV7-2 and TRBJ2-2; no reliable D call. This clonotype was sampled from a woman between 40 and 50 years old in good health and CMV-seronegative. Sequencing used PBMCs. CDR3 region: CASSPRSGTGELFF. The CDR3 region has the DNA TGTGCCAGCAGCCCGAGGTCGGGCACCGGGGAGCTGTTTTTT. The entire variable domain, with the rest obtained from reference TRBV7-2 and TRBJ2-2, is as follows: GAGVSQSPSNKVTEKGKDVELRCDPISGHTALYWYRQSLGQGLEFLIYFQGNSAPDKSGLPSDRFSAERTGGSVSTLTIQRTQQEDSAVYLCASSPRSGTGELFFGEGSRLTVL.